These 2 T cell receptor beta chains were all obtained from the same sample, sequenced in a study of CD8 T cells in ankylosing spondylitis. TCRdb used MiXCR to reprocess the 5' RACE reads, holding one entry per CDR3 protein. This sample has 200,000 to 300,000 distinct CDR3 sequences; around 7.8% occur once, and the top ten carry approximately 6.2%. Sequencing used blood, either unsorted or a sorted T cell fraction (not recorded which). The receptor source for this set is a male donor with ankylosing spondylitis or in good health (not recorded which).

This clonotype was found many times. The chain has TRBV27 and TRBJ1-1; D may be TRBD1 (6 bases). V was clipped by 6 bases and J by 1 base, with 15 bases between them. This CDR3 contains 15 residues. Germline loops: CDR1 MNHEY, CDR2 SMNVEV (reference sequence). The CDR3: CASSRTEFTNTEAFF. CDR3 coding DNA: TGTGCCAGCAGCCGGACAGAATTTACGAACACTGAAGCTTTCTTT.

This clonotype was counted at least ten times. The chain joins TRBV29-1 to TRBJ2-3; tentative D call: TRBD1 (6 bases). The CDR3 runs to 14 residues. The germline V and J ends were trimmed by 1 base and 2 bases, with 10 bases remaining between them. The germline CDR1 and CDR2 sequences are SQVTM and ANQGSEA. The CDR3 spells CSVEGLGATDTQYF. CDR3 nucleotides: TGCAGCGTTGAAGGTTTGGGGGCCACAGATACGCAGTATTTT.